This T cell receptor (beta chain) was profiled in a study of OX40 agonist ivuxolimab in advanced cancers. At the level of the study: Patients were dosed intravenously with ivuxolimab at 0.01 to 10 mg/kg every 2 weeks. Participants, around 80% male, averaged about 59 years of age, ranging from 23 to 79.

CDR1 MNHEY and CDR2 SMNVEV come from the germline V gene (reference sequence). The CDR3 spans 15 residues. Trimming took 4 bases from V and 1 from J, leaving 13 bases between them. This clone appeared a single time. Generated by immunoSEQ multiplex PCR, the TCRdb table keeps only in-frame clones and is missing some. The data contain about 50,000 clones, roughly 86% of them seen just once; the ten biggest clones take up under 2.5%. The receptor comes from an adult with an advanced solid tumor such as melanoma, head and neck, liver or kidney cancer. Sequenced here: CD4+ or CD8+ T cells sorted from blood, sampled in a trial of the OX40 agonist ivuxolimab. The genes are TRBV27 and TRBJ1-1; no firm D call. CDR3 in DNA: TGTGCCAGCAGTTCCCCCGGGGAGACGAACACTGAAGCTTTCTTT. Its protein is CASSSPGETNTEAFF.